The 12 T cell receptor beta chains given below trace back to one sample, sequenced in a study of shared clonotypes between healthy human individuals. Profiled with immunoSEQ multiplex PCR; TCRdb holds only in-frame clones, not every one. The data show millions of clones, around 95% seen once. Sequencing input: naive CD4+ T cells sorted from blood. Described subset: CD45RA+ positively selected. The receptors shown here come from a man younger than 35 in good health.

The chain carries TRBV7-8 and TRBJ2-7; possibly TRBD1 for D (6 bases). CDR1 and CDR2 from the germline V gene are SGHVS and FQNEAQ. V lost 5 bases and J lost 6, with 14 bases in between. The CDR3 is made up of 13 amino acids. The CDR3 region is CASSPPRDTEQYF. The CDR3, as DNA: TGTGCCAGCAGCCCACCCAGGGACACCGAGCAGTACTTC.

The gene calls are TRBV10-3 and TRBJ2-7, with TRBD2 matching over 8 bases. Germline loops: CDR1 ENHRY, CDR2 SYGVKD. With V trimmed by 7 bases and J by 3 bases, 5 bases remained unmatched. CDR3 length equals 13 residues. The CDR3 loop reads CAIKLAANYEQYF. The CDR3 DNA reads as TGTGCCATCAAACTAGCGGCTAACTACGAGCAGTACTTC.

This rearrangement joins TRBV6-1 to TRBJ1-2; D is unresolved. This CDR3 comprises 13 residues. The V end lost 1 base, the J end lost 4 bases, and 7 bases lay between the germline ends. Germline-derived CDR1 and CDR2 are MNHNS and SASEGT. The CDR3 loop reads CASSEEVAYGYTF. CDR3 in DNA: TGTGCCAGCAGTGAAGAAGTGGCCTATGGCTACACCTTC.

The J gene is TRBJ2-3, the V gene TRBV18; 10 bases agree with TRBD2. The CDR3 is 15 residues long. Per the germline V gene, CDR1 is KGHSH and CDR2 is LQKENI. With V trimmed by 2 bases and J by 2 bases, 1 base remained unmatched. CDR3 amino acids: CASSPTSGTTDTQYF. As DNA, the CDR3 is TGTGCCAGCTCACCAACTAGCGGGACCACAGATACGCAGTATTTT.

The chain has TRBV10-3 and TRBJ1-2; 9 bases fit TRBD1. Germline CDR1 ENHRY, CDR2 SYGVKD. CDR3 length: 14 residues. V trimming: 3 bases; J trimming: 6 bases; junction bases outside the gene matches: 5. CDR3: CAISEGQGLNGYTF. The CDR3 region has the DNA TGTGCCATCAGTGAAGGACAGGGGCTCAATGGCTACACCTTC.

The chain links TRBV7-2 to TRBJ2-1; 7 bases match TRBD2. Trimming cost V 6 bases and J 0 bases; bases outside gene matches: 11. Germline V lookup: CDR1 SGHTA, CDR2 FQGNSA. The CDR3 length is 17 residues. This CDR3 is CASSSSKTSSSYNEQFF. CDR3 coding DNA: TGTGCCAGCAGTAGCTCTAAGACTAGCAGCTCCTACAATGAGCAGTTCTTC.

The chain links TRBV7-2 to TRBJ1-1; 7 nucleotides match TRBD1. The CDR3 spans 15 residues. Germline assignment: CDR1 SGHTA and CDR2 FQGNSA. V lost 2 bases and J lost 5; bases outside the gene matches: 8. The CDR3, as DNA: TGTGCCAGCAGCTTAAGTACAGGGGTAGGGACTGAAGCTTTCTTT. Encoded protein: CASSLSTGVGTEAFF.

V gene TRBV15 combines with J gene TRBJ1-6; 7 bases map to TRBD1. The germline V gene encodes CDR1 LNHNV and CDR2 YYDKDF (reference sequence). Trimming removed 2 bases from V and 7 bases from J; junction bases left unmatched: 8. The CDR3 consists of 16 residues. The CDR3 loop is CATSRPGTATNSPLHF. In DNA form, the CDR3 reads TGTGCCACCAGCAGACCGGGGACAGCTACGAATTCACCCCTCCACTTT.

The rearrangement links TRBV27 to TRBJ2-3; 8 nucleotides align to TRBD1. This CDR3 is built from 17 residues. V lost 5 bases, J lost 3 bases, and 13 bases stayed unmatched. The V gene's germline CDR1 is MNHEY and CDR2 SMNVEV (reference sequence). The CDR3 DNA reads TGTGCCAGCAGTACCTTAATGTCCCGACAGGGGACAGATACGCAGTATTTT. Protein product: CASSTLMSRQGTDTQYF.

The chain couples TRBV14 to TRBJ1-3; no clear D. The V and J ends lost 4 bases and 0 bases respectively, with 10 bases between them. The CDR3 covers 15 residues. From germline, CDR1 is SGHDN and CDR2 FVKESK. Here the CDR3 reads CASSRDLGSGNTIYF. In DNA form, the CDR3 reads TGTGCCAGCAGCCGCGACCTTGGCTCTGGAAACACCATATATTTT.

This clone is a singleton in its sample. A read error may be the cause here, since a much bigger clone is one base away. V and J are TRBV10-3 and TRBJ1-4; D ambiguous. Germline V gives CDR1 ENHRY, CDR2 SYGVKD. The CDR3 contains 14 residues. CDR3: CAISDNLANEKLLF. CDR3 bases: TGTGCCATCAGTGACAATTTGGCTAATGAAAAACTGCTTTTT.

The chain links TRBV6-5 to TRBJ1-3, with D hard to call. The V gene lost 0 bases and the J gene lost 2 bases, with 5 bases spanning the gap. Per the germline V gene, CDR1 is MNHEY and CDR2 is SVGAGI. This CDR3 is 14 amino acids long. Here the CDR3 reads CASSYSRPGNTIYF. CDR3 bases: TGTGCCAGCAGTTACTCGAGACCTGGAAACACCATATATTTT.